This TCR beta chain was captured in a study of T cells in localized non-small cell lung cancer. The CDR3 sequence is 14 residues long. V was shortened by 4 bases and J by 6 bases, with 12 bases between the two germline ends. Germline V CDR1 and CDR2: MDHEN, SYDVKM. On this clone: What it binds is not known.

Study-wide points: Heterogeneity within the tumor remains possible, as just one region underwent sequencing. Exceeding tumor, uninvolved adjacent lung had the highest T cell clonality. Among the top 100 tumor clones, a median 57 appeared in adjacent lung.

The data were produced by immunoSEQ multiplex PCR, yet TCRdb's version contains in-frame clones alone and is incomplete. The profile shows about 43,000 clones, 91% of them singletons. The origin of this receptor is a woman between 35 and 70 years old with stage II lung adenocarcinoma. V is TRBV28 and J is TRBJ2-2; either TRBD1 or TRBD2 may supply D (5 bases each). The source material was PBMCs, sampled before any cancer treatment. CDR3: CASSSGTAPGELFF. CDR3 nucleotide sequence: TGTGCCAGCAGTTCCGGGACCGCGCCCGGGGAGCTGTTTTTT.